The clone carrying this TCR beta chain was detected a few times. No antigen is known for it. This sample was taken from a study of T cells in Graves' hyperthyroidism and ophthalmopathy. Whole-study findings and limits: Using 13 V-J features, a model discriminated ophthalmopathy from stable hyperthyroidism. Most thyroid-expanded clonotypes above 0.001 were also found in blood.

Participants, patients aged 18 to 65, had newly diagnosed hyperthyroidism with a duration under 2 months. There are 16 residues in the CDR3. CDR1 and CDR2 from the germline V gene are GTSNPN and SVGIG (reference sequence). The V gene end was trimmed by 0 bases and the J gene end by 4 bases; junction bases not matched to a gene: 10. From RNA transcripts, TCR beta CDR3 regions were amplified. The HTBI primer set drove a first-round RT-PCR of the TCR CDR3. TCRdb independently ran MiXCR on the multiplex PCR reads; one entry per CDR3 protein. The table lists 550,000 to 800,000 distinct CDR3 sequences, roughly 15% of them singletons.

The sequence derives from a man aged 18 to 30 with Graves' hyperthyroidism. Material: blood. The rearrangement joins TRBV30 to TRBJ2-3, with 7 bases aligning to TRBD2. Written as DNA, the CDR3 is TGTGCCTGGAGTGTACAATTCCGCGGGAGATCAGATACGCAGTATTTT. This encodes CAWSVQFRGRSDTQYF.